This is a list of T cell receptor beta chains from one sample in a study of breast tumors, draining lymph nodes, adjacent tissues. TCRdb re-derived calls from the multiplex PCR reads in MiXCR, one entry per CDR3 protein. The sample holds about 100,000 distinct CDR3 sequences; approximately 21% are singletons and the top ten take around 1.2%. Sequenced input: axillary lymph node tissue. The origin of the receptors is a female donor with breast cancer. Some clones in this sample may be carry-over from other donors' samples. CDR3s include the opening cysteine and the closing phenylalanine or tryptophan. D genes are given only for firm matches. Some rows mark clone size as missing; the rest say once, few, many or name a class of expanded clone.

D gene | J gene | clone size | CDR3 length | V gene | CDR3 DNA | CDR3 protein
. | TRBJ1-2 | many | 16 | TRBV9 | TGTGCCAGCAGCGTAGATGGAGGGCCCTCCGACTATGGCTACACCTTC | CASSVDGGPSDYGYTF
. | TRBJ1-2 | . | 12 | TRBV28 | TGTGCCGGCAGTGGCCCTAACTACGGCTACACCTTC | CAGSGPNYGYTF
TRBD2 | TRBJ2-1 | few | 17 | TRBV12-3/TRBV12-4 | TGTGCCAGCAGTTTAAGGGTAGCGGGAGGACTGTACAATGAGCAGTTCTTC | CASSLRVAGGLYNEQFF
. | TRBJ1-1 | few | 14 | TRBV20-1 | TGCAGTGCCCCAAGACAACCAACAAACACTGAAGCTTTCTTT | CSAPRQPTNTEAFF
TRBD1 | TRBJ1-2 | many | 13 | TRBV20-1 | TGCAGTGCCGGGGGACAGGGGGCGAGAGGCTACACCTTC | CSAGGQGARGYTF
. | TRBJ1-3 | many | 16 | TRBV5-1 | TGCGCCAGCAGCTTGGGGGTATTCTCTGGTGGAAACACCATATATTTT | CASSLGVFSGGNTIYF
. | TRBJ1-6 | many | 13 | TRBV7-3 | TGTGCCAGCAGCTTAGGGGACCCCTCACCCCTCCACTTT | CASSLGDPSPLHF
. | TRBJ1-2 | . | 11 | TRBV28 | TGTGCCAGCAGTCGTTACGGGGGCTACACCTTC | CASSRYGGYTF
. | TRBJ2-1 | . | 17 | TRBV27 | TGTGCCAGTAAGGGACTCGTGGGGAGGATTCCGTACAATGAGCAGTTCTTC | CASKGLVGRIPYNEQFF
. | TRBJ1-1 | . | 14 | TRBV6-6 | TGTGCCAGCAGACCGTACAGGGCCGACACTGAAGCTTTCTTT | CASRPYRADTEAFF
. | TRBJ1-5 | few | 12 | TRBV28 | TGTGCCAGCACTAATCAGGGGAGAGCCCAGCATTTT | CASTNQGRAQHF
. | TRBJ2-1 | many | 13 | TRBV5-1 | TGCGCCAGCAGCTTGGGGATTTACAATGAGCAGTTCTTC | CASSLGIYNEQFF
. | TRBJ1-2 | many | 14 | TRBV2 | TGTGCCAGCAGACCAGGGGCAGGCGGATATGGCTACACCTTC | CASRPGAGGYGYTF
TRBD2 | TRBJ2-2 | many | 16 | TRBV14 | TGTGCCAGCAGCCCTCTACTAGCGGGGGAATCCGGGGAGCTGTTTTTT | CASSPLLAGESGELFF
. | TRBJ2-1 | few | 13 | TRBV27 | TGTGCCAGCAGTTTAAAGGGAGGCTATGAGCAGTTCTTC | CASSLKGGYEQFF
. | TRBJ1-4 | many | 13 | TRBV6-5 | TGTGCCAGCAGGGGGGCTCGTAATGAAAAACTGTTTTTT | CASRGARNEKLFF
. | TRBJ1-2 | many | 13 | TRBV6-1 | TGTGCCAGCAGTGAACTACAAAAGGAGGGCTACACCTTC | CASSELQKEGYTF
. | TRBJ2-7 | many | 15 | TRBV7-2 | TGTGCCAGCAGCTACCGGGACTTGTACTCCTACGAGCAGTACTTC | CASSYRDLYSYEQYF
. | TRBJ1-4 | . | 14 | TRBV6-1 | TGTGCCAGCAGTGAGACAGCGGGTAATGAAAAACTGTTTTTT | CASSETAGNEKLFF
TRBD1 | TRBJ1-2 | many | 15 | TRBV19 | TGTGCCAGTAGTATTAAACAGGGGGCGGTCTATGGCTACACCTTC | CASSIKQGAVYGYTF
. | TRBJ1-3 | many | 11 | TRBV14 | TGTGCCAGCAGCAAGACAGCCACCATATATTTT | CASSKTATIYF
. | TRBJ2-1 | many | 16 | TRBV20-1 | TGCAGTGCTAGTTTTCGGGGGGCGAGGAGCTACAATGAGCAGTTCTTC | CSASFRGARSYNEQFF
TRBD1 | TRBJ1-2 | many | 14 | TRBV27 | TGTGCCAGCAGTCGAGACAGGGACTACTATGGCTACACCTTC | CASSRDRDYYGYTF
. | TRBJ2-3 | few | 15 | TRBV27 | TGTGCCAGCAGTTCGGTGGAGAGCGCGGTAGATACGCAGTATTTT | CASSSVESAVDTQYF
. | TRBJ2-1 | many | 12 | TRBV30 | TGTGCCTGGAGTCCCCGTACGGTTGAGCAGTTCTTC | CAWSPRTVEQFF
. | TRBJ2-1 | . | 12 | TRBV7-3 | TGTGCCAGCAGCACGGACTCTGGTGAGCAGTTCTTC | CASSTDSGEQFF
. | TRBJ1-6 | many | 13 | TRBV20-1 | TGCAGTGCTAGAGGTTCAGCGAATTCACCCCTCCACTTT | CSARGSANSPLHF
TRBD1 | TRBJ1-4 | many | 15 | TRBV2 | TGTGCCAGCACCCTAGGACAGGGGGCGTATGAAAAACTGTTTTTT | CASTLGQGAYEKLFF
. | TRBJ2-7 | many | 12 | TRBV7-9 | TGTGCCAGCAGCCCCGGTGGTTACGAGCAGTACTTC | CASSPGGYEQYF
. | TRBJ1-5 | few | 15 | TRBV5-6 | TGTGCCAGCAGCTTGTGGGGCAGGGACAATCAGCCCCAGCATTTT | CASSLWGRDNQPQHF
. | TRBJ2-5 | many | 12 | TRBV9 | TGTGCCAGCAGCTCCGGGACAGAGACCCAGTACTTC | CASSSGTETQYF
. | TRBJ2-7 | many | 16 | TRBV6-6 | TGTGCCAGCAGTTACTCCGGCGGGACAAAGTCCTACGAGCAGTACTTC | CASSYSGGTKSYEQYF
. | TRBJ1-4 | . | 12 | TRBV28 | TGTGCCAGCAGTTTTACTGATGAAAAACTGTTTTTT | CASSFTDEKLFF
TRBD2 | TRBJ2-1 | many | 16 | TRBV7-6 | TGTGCCAGCAGCCTTACAAGCGGGGCGTTTAACAATGAGCAGTTCTTC | CASSLTSGAFNNEQFF
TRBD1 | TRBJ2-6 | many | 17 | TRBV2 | TGTGCCAGCAGGCCCGGGACAGGGGTTTTTGGGGCCAACGTCCTGACTTTC | CASRPGTGVFGANVLTF
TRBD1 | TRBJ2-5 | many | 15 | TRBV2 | TGTGCCAGCAGTGAAGGGACAGGCCACCAAGAGACCCAGTACTTC | CASSEGTGHQETQYF
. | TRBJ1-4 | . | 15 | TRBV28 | TGTGCCAGCAGTTCCCCCATACTTACTAATGAAAAACTGTTTTTT | CASSSPILTNEKLFF
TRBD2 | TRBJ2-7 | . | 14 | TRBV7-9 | TGTGCCAGCAGCTGGCGGGAGGGCTCGGGGGAGCAGCACTTC | CASSWREGSGEQHF
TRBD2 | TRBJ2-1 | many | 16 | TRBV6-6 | TGTGCCAGCAGTTACGTGGGCGGGGGGGCCTTCAATGAGCAGTTCTTC | CASSYVGGGAFNEQFF
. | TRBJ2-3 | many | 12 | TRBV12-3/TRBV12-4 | TGTGCCAGCACCAGGTCCACAGATACGCAGTATTTT | CASTRSTDTQYF
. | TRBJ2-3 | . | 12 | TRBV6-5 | TGTGCCAGGGGGAGCCCCACAGATACGCAGTATTTT | CARGSPTDTQYF
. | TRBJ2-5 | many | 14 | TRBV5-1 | TGCGCCAGCAGCATCCGGGCCAGCGGGGAGACCCAGTACTTC | CASSIRASGETQYF
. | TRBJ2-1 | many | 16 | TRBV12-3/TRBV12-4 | TGTGCCAGCAGTCGTACCGGACGGCAATGGGGATCTGAGCAGTTCTTC | CASSRTGRQWGSEQFF
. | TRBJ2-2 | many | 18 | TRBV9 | TGTGCCAGCAGCAGAGGAGACTCTCACAGGGTCGGGGGCGGGGAGCTGTTTTTT | CASSRGDSHRVGGGELFF
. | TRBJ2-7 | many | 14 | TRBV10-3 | TGTGCCATCAGGGCGGGACAGACCTCCTACGAGCAGTACTTC | CAIRAGQTSYEQYF
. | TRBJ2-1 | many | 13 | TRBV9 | TGTGCCAGCAGCCCCCGGGACACCAAAAAGCAGTTCTTC | CASSPRDTKKQFF